Following are 26 T cell receptor beta chains from one sample sequenced in a study of cytomegalovirus exposure and HLA in healthy donors. The PCR contained 60 Vbeta and 13 Jbeta primers. Clones were sequenced by immunoSEQ multiplex PCR, and TCRdb holds only the in-frame ones, with some missing. The sample totals about 170,000 clones. The sequenced sample was PBMCs. These receptors were taken from a woman between 18 and 29 years old in good health and CMV-seropositive.

This chain uses TRBV5-4 with TRBJ2-3; the match to TRBD2 covers 9 bases. Looked up from germline, CDR1 is SGHNT and CDR2 is YYREEE (reference sequence). Losses at the gene ends were 6 bases for V and 0 bases for J; bases not matched to a gene: 8. The CDR3 runs 16 residues. CDR3 sequence (DNA): TGTGCCAGCACAACCGGGACTAGCTCCAGCACAGATACGCAGTATTTT. Its translation is CASTTGTSSSTDTQYF.

The V and J genes are TRBV7-2 and TRBJ2-1; a possible D gene is TRBD2 (5 bases). This CDR3 has 14 residues. Germline V lookup: CDR1 SGHTA, CDR2 FQGNSA. Between the trimmed V and J ends, which lost 2 bases and 7 bases, there was a span of 12 bases. CDR3 region: CASSLMKEANEQFF. The CDR3 DNA is TGTGCCAGCAGCTTAATGAAGGAGGCGAATGAGCAGTTCTTC.

V is TRBV7-9 and J is TRBJ2-1; no clear D. V was cut by 4 bases and J by 7 bases, with 14 bases left in between. The CDR3 is 14 residues long. Germline CDR1 reads SEHNR; CDR2 reads FQNEAQ (reference sequence). The DNA of the CDR3 is TGTGCCAGCAGCTCATCCCCCTCGAGTAATGAGCAGTTCTTC. Protein product: CASSSSPSSNEQFF.

V is TRBV5-1 and J is TRBJ1-1; weak D call: TRBD1 (6 bases). V gave up 7 bases and J gave up 2 bases, with 15 bases separating them. Germline assignment: CDR1 SGHRS and CDR2 YFSETQ. CDR3 size: 14 residues. The CDR3 here is CASSPGGENTEAFF. The CDR3 nucleotides are TGCGCCAGCTCGCCGGGGGGCGAAAACACTGAAGCTTTCTTT.

J is TRBJ2-1 and V is TRBV11-3, with 7 bases identical to TRBD2. This CDR3 is 17 amino acids long. Looked up from germline, CDR1 is SGHNT and CDR2 is YENEEA. Trimming took 0 bases from V and 7 from J; bases not matched to a gene: 12. CDR3 loop: CASSLDLAGEVVNEQFF. The CDR3 region has the DNA TGTGCCAGCAGCTTAGATCTCGCGGGAGAGGTTGTAAATGAGCAGTTCTTC.

The gene calls are TRBV7-2 and TRBJ2-7; possibly TRBD2 for D (6 bases). This CDR3 contains 14 residues. CDR1 SGHTA and CDR2 FQGNSA come from the germline V gene. Trimming took 5 bases from V and 2 from J, leaving 13 bases between them. CDR3 nucleotide sequence: TGTGCCAGCAGCCACGGGACTCCCGCCTACGAGCAGTACTTC. This gives the protein CASSHGTPAYEQYF. Looking up the rest from reference TRBV7-2 and TRBJ2-7 gives the full variable domain: GAGVSQSPSNKVTEKGKDVELRCDPISGHTALYWYRQSLGQGLEFLIYFQGNSAPDKSGLPSDRFSAERTGGSVSTLTIQRTQQEDSAVYLCASSHGTPAYEQYFGPGTRLTVT.

The CDR3 DNA reads as TGTGCCATCAGTGAGGGGGGCGCTAGCACAGATACGCAGTATTTT. Translation gives CAISEGGASTDTQYF. The chain has TRBV10-3 and TRBJ2-3, with D possibly TRBD1 on 6 matching bases. V was clipped by 2 bases and J by 0 bases, with 9 bases between them. Germline assignment: CDR1 ENHRY and CDR2 SYGVKD. This CDR3 is 15 amino acids long.

The chain combines TRBV5-8 with TRBJ2-3; tentatively, D is TRBD2 (5 bases). Germline-derived CDR1 and CDR2 are SGHTS and YDEGEE. The V end lost 6 bases, the J end lost 2 bases, and 13 bases lay between the germline ends. This CDR3 comprises 14 residues. CDR3 sequence: CASIPSRNTDTQYF. The CDR3 DNA reads TGTGCCAGCATCCCTAGCAGAAACACAGATACGCAGTATTTT.

The J gene is TRBJ2-3, the V gene TRBV18; D possibly corresponds to TRBD1 (6 bases). Germline values: CDR1 KGHSH, CDR2 LQKENI. V shed 0 bases and J shed 4 bases, with 17 bases lying between them. This CDR3 has 17 residues. CDR3 region: CASSPPRSTGIADTQYF. The CDR3 coding sequence is TGTGCCAGCTCACCACCGCGGTCCACAGGGATTGCAGATACGCAGTATTTT.

V and J are TRBV11-2 and TRBJ1-6; the D gene is possibly TRBD1 (5 bases). The CDR3 has 19 residues. Germline CDR1 is SGHAT and CDR2 is FQNNGV. V lost 0 bases, J lost 7 bases, and 22 bases lay in between. The CDR3 bases are TGTGCCAGCAGCTTAGATCTCCCAGGGTCATTCTTCAGCAATTCACCCCTCCACTTT. Translated, it gives CASSLDLPGSFFSNSPLHF.

V is TRBV18 and J is TRBJ2-5, with 9 nucleotides matching TRBD1. Germline values: CDR1 KGHSH, CDR2 LQKENI. There are 16 residues in the CDR3. V shed 4 bases, J shed 2 bases, and the junction held 8 bases outside the gene matches. CDR3 DNA sequence: TGTGCCAGCTCACGACGACAGGGGGGGCCTCAAGAGACCCAGTACTTC. It codes for CASSRRQGGPQETQYF.

V and J are TRBV19 and TRBJ2-7, with D perhaps matching TRBD2 (5 bases). V lost 6 bases and J lost 0, with 15 bases in between. This CDR3 region has 15 residues. Germline V lookup: CDR1 LNHDA, CDR2 SQIVND (reference sequence). CDR3 coding DNA: TGTGCCAGTAGCCCCTCGGTAGGGAGCTCCTACGAGCAGTACTTC. Protein: CASSPSVGSSYEQYF.

This sequence joins TRBV2 and TRBJ1-4, with TRBD1 identical over 10 bases. The germline V gene has CDR1 SNHLY and CDR2 FYNNEI. Trimming cost V 7 bases and J 4 bases; bases outside gene matches: 15. CDR3 length: 18 residues. The CDR3 bases are TGTGCCAGCATCCCGGGGTGGGACAGGGGCTATGTTAATGAAAAACTGTTTTTT. Translating gives CASIPGWDRGYVNEKLFF.

This rearrangement joins TRBV28 to TRBJ1-2; TRBD1 is a possible D gene (5 bases). Trimming removed 5 bases at V and 3 bases at J, with 7 bases between. The CDR3 extends over 12 amino acids. Germline V gene data show CDR1 as MDHEN and CDR2 as SYDVKM. This CDR3 is CASSVTDYGYTF. The CDR3 DNA reads as TGTGCCAGCAGTGTGACAGACTATGGCTACACCTTC.

The chain uses TRBV6-4 and TRBJ2-3; TRBD2 agrees at 11 bases. CDR3 length: 15 amino acids. V shed 5 bases, J shed 4 bases, and the junction held 5 bases outside the gene matches. Germline CDR1 and CDR2: MRHNA and SNTAGT. As DNA, the CDR3 is TGTGCCAGCAGTACACTAGCGGGAGAACCAGATACGCAGTATTTT. Residues: CASSTLAGEPDTQYF.

The chain joins TRBV7-6 to TRBJ2-3; TRBD2 matches 9 bases. The CDR3 has 15 amino acids. The ends lost 4 bases at V and 4 bases at J; junction bases unmatched: 6. The V gene's germline CDR1 is SGHVS and CDR2 FNYEAQ. The CDR3 is CASSSAGGWADTQYF. CDR3 DNA sequence: TGTGCCAGCAGCTCAGCGGGAGGTTGGGCAGATACGCAGTATTTT.

The rearrangement links TRBV10-3 to TRBJ2-5; 10 nucleotides agree with TRBD1. The CDR3 covers 14 residues. V was clipped by 6 bases and J by 5 bases; unmatched bases: 6. Germline V gene data show CDR1 as ENHRY and CDR2 as SYGVKD. CDR3 in DNA: TGTGCCATCAGACCGGGACAGGGGTCCGAGACCCAGTACTTC. As protein: CAIRPGQGSETQYF.

This chain uses TRBV5-5 with TRBJ2-6; D is unclear. V was clipped by 0 bases and J by 0 bases, with 7 bases between them. The CDR3 is made up of 16 amino acids. CDR1 is SGHKS, CDR2 YYEKEE, per germline (reference sequence). Here the CDR3 DNA reads TGTGCCAGCAGCTTGGAGAGCCGCTCTGGGGCCAACGTCCTGACTTTC. It codes for CASSLESRSGANVLTF.

The gene calls are TRBV10-3 and TRBJ2-1; D might be TRBD1 (5 bases). V dropped 11 bases and J dropped 1 base, with 18 bases sitting between them. CDR1 ENHRY and CDR2 SYGVKD come from the germline V gene. The length of the CDR3 is 15 residues. CDR3 region: CASYGAKGSYNEQFF. The CDR3 region has the DNA TGTGCCTCATACGGAGCGAAGGGGTCCTACAATGAGCAGTTCTTC.

CDR3 nucleotides: TGTGCCAGCAGGGGTAGCGGGAGGGCCCAGTACTTC. Translation: CASRGSGRAQYF. The chain is built from TRBV2 and TRBJ2-7, with 11 nucleotides matching TRBD2. Germline CDR1 is SNHLY and CDR2 is FYNNEI. With 6 bases clipped from V and 10 bases from J, the junction kept 5 bases outside the gene matches. CDR3 length equals 12 residues.

This chain connects TRBV18 to TRBJ1-5, with unresolved D. V was clipped by 3 bases and J by 1 base, with 10 bases between them. The CDR3 spans 15 residues. CDR1 and CDR2 from the germline V gene are KGHSH and LQKENI. CDR3 nucleotides: TGTGCCAGCTCACCCTCCTCGGGAAGCAATCAGCCCCAGCATTTT. Translated, it gives CASSPSSGSNQPQHF.

The rearrangement links TRBV18 to TRBJ1-3, with 7 bases lining up with TRBD1. V trimming: 6 bases; J trimming: 3 bases; junction bases outside the gene matches: 5. From germline, CDR1 is KGHSH and CDR2 LQKENI. The CDR3 extends over 14 amino acids. CDR3 residues: CASSLQGDGNTIYF. The CDR3 nucleotides read TGTGCCAGCTCCCTTCAGGGGGATGGAAACACCATATATTTT.

J is TRBJ2-2 and V is TRBV6-5; D perhaps matches TRBD2 (5 bases). V lost 10 bases and J lost 0, with 9 bases in between. Germline lookup yields CDR1 MNHEY and CDR2 SVGAGI. This CDR3 has 13 amino acids. The CDR3 is CATGVANTGELFF. DNA of the CDR3: TGTGCCACCGGGGTCGCGAACACCGGGGAGCTGTTTTTT.

This chain joins TRBV1 and TRBJ2-3; the DNA was not compared with TRBD2, the D call given in the table. TRBV1 is a pseudogene segment. This CDR3 comprises 18 residues. CDR3 sequence (DNA): TGCACCAGCAGCCAAGAAGCCGGGACTAGCGGGAGTTCAGATACGCAGTATTTT. This gives the protein CTSSQEAGTSGSSDTQYF.

The chain carries TRBV7-8 and TRBJ1-4; D ambiguous. Germline CDR1 SGHVS, CDR2 FQNEAQ. CDR3 length equals 15 residues. The V and J ends lost 6 bases and 0 bases respectively, with 11 bases between them. The CDR3 region is CASRFTPATNEKLFF. Here the CDR3 DNA reads TGTGCCAGCAGGTTTACGCCGGCAACTAATGAAAAACTGTTTTTT. The full variable domain, completed using reference TRBV7-8 and TRBJ1-4, is GAGVSQSPRYKVAKRGQDVALRCDPISGHVSLFWYQQALGQGPEFLTYFQNEAQLDKSGLPSDRFFAERPEGSVSTLKIQRTQQEDSAVYLCASRFTPATNEKLFFGSGTQLSVL.

The genes are TRBV27 and TRBJ1-1, with D unresolved. V gave up 6 bases and J gave up 8 bases, with 16 bases separating them. Germline V CDR1 and CDR2: MNHEY, SMNVEV (reference sequence). The CDR3 is made up of 13 amino acids. CDR3 sequence (DNA): TGTGCCAGCAGCTCCTTACCTTGGCAGGAAGCTTTCTTT. Translating gives CASSSLPWQEAFF.